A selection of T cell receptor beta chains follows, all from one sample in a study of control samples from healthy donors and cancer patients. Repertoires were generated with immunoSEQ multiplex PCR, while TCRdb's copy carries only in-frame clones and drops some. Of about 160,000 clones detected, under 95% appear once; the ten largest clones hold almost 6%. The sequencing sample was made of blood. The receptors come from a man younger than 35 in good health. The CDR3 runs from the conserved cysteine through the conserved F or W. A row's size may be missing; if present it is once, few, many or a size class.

cdr3_aa: CATRSGGQLNTEAFF
clone_size: once
j_call: TRBJ1-1
v_call: TRBV28

cdr3_aa: CASSSYRDRVEETQYF
clone_size: .
j_call: TRBJ2-5
v_call: TRBV5-6

cdr3_aa: CASSIETGRSNYGYTF
clone_size: .
j_call: TRBJ1-2
v_call: TRBV5-1

cdr3_aa: CASSEAPSRYNEQFF
clone_size: once
j_call: TRBJ2-1
v_call: TRBV6-1

cdr3_aa: CASGRGEYGYTF
clone_size: .
j_call: TRBJ1-2
v_call: TRBV6-6

cdr3_aa: CASSIGGGADRELSNQPQHF
clone_size: .
j_call: TRBJ1-5
v_call: TRBV19

cdr3_aa: CASSWTRDTSGEQYF
clone_size: .
j_call: TRBJ2-7
v_call: TRBV5-5

cdr3_aa: CASSTGQGDAEGYTF
clone_size: .
j_call: TRBJ1-2
v_call: TRBV5-1

cdr3_aa: CASSVSGGTSNEQFF
clone_size: .
j_call: TRBJ2-1
v_call: TRBV9

cdr3_aa: CASSLMGYGYTF
clone_size: .
j_call: TRBJ1-2
v_call: TRBV28

cdr3_aa: CASSLGPTGGNEQFF
clone_size: .
j_call: TRBJ2-1
v_call: TRBV11-3

cdr3_aa: CASSPALSATEAFF
clone_size: .
j_call: TRBJ1-1
v_call: TRBV9

cdr3_aa: CASSQEPQGTEAFF
clone_size: .
j_call: TRBJ1-1
v_call: TRBV4-2

cdr3_aa: CASSLVEGLNTEAFF
clone_size: .
j_call: TRBJ1-1
v_call: TRBV5-1

cdr3_aa: CASSPRESGTETQYF
clone_size: few
j_call: TRBJ2-5
v_call: TRBV28

cdr3_aa: CASNPDTSYEQYF
clone_size: .
j_call: TRBJ2-7
v_call: TRBV2